What follows are 22 T cell receptor beta chains derived from one specimen sequenced in a study of low-dose radiotherapy and immunotherapy resistance in tumors. With TRAV- and TRBV-specific primers, first-strand cDNA was made, covering the alpha and beta chains. PCR amplification of the TCRs was performed with Phusion for about 20 PCR cycles, and it relied on a constant-region primer together with a V-primer adapter. TCRdb reprocessed the reads via MiXCR and lists one record per CDR3 protein. The data hold roughly 90,000 distinct CDR3 sequences, with more than 20% observed a single time. Documented time point: after trial treatment. Treatment denoted: LDRT plus nivolumab, ipilimumab, low-dose cyclophosphamide and aspirin (RACIN trial). The input for sequencing was PBMCs, taken after low-dose radiotherapy plus immunotherapy. The receptors shown here come from a female donor with ovarian cancer.

V usage is TRBV6-2 or TRBV6-3 and J usage is TRBJ2-4, with a weak D call TRBD2 (5 bases). V lost 5 bases and J lost 11, with 16 bases in between. This CDR3 spans 13 amino acids. Germline CDR1 is MNHEY and CDR2 is SVGEGT. The CDR3 bases are TGTGCCAGCAGTGAGATTCAAGCGGACGTTCAGTACTTC. This encodes CASSEIQADVQYF.

This clonotype was recorded a few times. The rearrangement links TRBV6-2 or TRBV6-3 to TRBJ2-4; 7 bases line up with TRBD1. Germline lookup yields CDR1 MNHEY and CDR2 SVGEGT. V was pared by 5 bases and J by 15 bases, with 7 bases of the junction left unmatched. CDR3 length equals 11 residues. CDR3 amino acids: CASSHDRVWYF. In DNA form, the CDR3 reads TGTGCCAGCAGTCACGACAGGGTCTGGTACTTC.

This clonotype was observed many times. V gene TRBV5-1 combines with J gene TRBJ1-4, with 7 bases fitting TRBD1. The germline V gene encodes CDR1 SGHRS and CDR2 YFSETQ. This CDR3 is 16 amino acids long. V was clipped by 4 bases and J by 3 bases; unmatched bases: 9. The CDR3 DNA reads as TGCGCCAGCAGCCTCAGGGGGGGCAAAGCTAATGAAAAACTGTTTTTT. This encodes CASSLRGGKANEKLFF.

Concerning this clonotype itself: This likely stems from a read error, as it lies one base from a far larger clone. The CDR3 protein is CASSLRLAGISGELFF. CDR3 DNA sequence: TGTGCCAGCAGCTTGCGACTAGCGGGAATCTCCGGGGAGCTGTTTTTT. This chain connects TRBV7-9 to TRBJ2-2; 11 nucleotides agree with TRBD2. The CDR3 consists of 16 residues. CDR1 and CDR2 from the germline V gene are SEHNR and FQNEAQ (reference sequence). After removal of 3 bases from V and 6 bases from J, the junction contained 6 bases not matched to a gene.

With respect to this clonotype: This sequence is one base from a far larger clone and is likely a read error. The CDR3 loop is CASSPAGTSGRMRGEQYF. DNA of the CDR3: TGTGCCAGCAGCCCCGCTGGGACTAGCGGGAGAATGAGAGGTGAGCAGTACTTC. The chain combines TRBV5-4 with TRBJ2-7; 14 bases align to TRBD2. The CDR3 loop spans 18 amino acids. The germline CDR1 and CDR2 sequences are SGHNT and YYREEE (reference sequence). V was pared by 4 bases and J by 7 bases, with 16 bases of the junction left unmatched.

In its sample, this clonotype was seen many times. This chain connects TRBV19 to TRBJ2-3, with 7 bases fitting TRBD1. This CDR3 has 17 amino acids. Trimming took 5 bases from V and 2 from J; bases not matched to a gene: 13. CDR1 is LNHDA, CDR2 SQIVND, per germline (reference sequence). CDR3 residues: CASSRAPGTDDTDTQYF. The CDR3 nucleotides read TGTGCCAGTAGTCGGGCCCCCGGGACAGACGACACAGATACGCAGTATTTT.

This clonotype was recorded at least ten times. The V gene is TRBV20-1, the J gene TRBJ2-5, with 9 bases identical to TRBD2. J gave up 4 bases and V 0 bases, and 3 bases lay outside the gene matches. The CDR3 spans 14 residues. Germline loops: CDR1 DFQATT, CDR2 SNEGSKA (reference sequence). The CDR3: CSARDGSGRETQYF. The DNA for the CDR3 is TGCAGTGCTAGAGACGGTAGCGGGAGAGAGACCCAGTACTTC.

This sequence joins TRBV20-1 and TRBJ2-3, with 9 bases lining up with TRBD2. The germline V gene has CDR1 DFQATT and CDR2 SNEGSKA (reference sequence). J lost 6 bases, V lost 7 bases, and 11 bases had no gene match. There are 14 residues in the CDR3. The CDR3 region has the DNA TGCAGTGGGACCGGGACTAGCTTTTACGATACGCAGTATTTT. Translating it yields CSGTGTSFYDTQYF.

This clonotype was seen many times. V is TRBV27 and J is TRBJ2-1; 7 bases are a match to TRBD1. The V segment lost 8 bases and the J segment 4 bases; nucleotides outside the gene matches: 8. Germline CDR1 reads MNHEY; CDR2 reads SMNVEV (reference sequence). The CDR3 totals 14 residues. The CDR3, as DNA: TGTGCCAGCCAGACAGGGTTCAGATACAATGAGCAGTTCTTC. Residues: CASQTGFRYNEQFF.

The table lists this clonotype with many counts. This chain uses TRBV25-1 with TRBJ2-4; 9 nucleotides line up with TRBD1. The CDR3 is made up of 15 amino acids. Germline trimming cut 2 bases from V and 7 bases from J; bases unmatched to any gene: 6. Germline V lookup: CDR1 MGHDK, CDR2 SYGVNS. The CDR3 sequence is CASSEGTGTGNIQYF. In DNA, the CDR3 is TGTGCCAGCAGTGAAGGGACCGGGACAGGGAACATTCAGTACTTC. The full variable domain, with the rest looked up from reference TRBV25-1 and TRBJ2-4, is EADIYQTPRYLVIGTGKKITLECSQTMGHDKMYWYQQDPGMELHLIHYSYGVNSTEKGDLSSESTVSRIRTEHFPLTLESARPSHTSQYLCASSEGTGTGNIQYFGAGTRLSVL.

This clonotype was counted ten times or more. The chain recombines TRBV6-2 or TRBV6-3 with TRBJ2-7, with 9 bases identical to TRBD2. This CDR3 has 15 amino acids. J lost 0 bases, V lost 6 bases, and 6 bases had no gene match. Germline assignment: CDR1 MNHEY and CDR2 SVGEGT. This CDR3 reads CASRGGLAPSYEQYF. The CDR3 DNA follows: TGTGCCAGCAGGGGAGGACTAGCGCCCTCCTACGAGCAGTACTTC.

This clonotype was detected ten times or more. The V call is TRBV2, the J call TRBJ2-4; D is perhaps TRBD1 or TRBD2 (6 bases each). The CDR3 sequence is 15 residues long. V lost 2 bases to trimming and J lost 0 bases, with 8 bases between them. Germline V CDR1 and CDR2: SNHLY, FYNNEI. The chain's CDR3 is CASSERGVAKNIQYF. DNA for the CDR3: TGTGCCAGCAGTGAAAGGGGGGTAGCCAAAAACATTCAGTACTTC.

This clonotype was seen ten or more times. This CDR3 is CSARTSGNYNEQFF. The CDR3 bases are TGCAGTGCTAGGACTAGCGGTAATTACAATGAGCAGTTCTTC. The chain links TRBV20-1 to TRBJ2-1, with 9 bases fitting TRBD2. J gave up 4 bases and V 3 bases, and 4 bases lay outside the gene matches. This CDR3 is 14 amino acids long. The germline V gene has CDR1 DFQATT and CDR2 SNEGSKA (reference sequence).

This clonotype was detected ten times or more. The V and J genes are TRBV28 and TRBJ2-2; D is possibly TRBD2 (5 bases). The CDR3 extends over 15 amino acids. V was clipped by 1 base and J by 0 bases, with 6 bases between them. Per the germline V gene, CDR1 is MDHEN and CDR2 is SYDVKM. The CDR3 DNA reads TGTGCCAGCAGTTTATCGGGGTCGAACACCGGGGAGCTGTTTTTT. It translates to CASSLSGSNTGELFF. The full variable domain, its missing parts supplied by reference TRBV28 and TRBJ2-2, is DVKVTQSSRYLVKRTGEKVFLECVQDMDHENMFWYRQDPGLGLRLIYFSYDVKMKEKGDIPEGYSVSREKKERFSLILESASTNQTSMYLCASSLSGSNTGELFFGEGSRLTVL.

On this clonotype itself: A far larger clone differs by one base, so this is likely a read error. This rearrangement joins TRBV28 to TRBJ2-1; D might be TRBD1 (6 bases). CDR3 length: 15 amino acids. Germline-derived CDR1 and CDR2 are MDHEN and SYDVKM. The CDR3: CATSGSRGAYNEEFF. In DNA form, the CDR3 reads TGTGCCACCAGTGGCAGCAGGGGTGCTTACAATGAGGAGTTCTTC.

This clonotype was counted ten times or more. This chain uses TRBV5-1 with TRBJ2-2; D is perhaps TRBD1 (5 bases). CDR3 length equals 14 residues. Germline loops: CDR1 SGHRS, CDR2 YFSETQ. Trimming took 2 bases from V and 4 from J, leaving 9 bases between them. Here the CDR3 DNA reads TGCGCCAGCAGCTTCCAGGGCCCCACCGGGGAGCTGTTTTTT. It codes for CASSFQGPTGELFF.

The genes are TRBV30 and TRBJ2-2, with a weak D call TRBD2 (6 bases). Per germline, CDR1 GTSNPN and CDR2 SVGIG (reference sequence). The CDR3 is 14 amino acids. V lost 1 base and J 6 bases, leaving 12 bases between the germline ends. CDR3 residues: CAWSGRGLAGELFF. The DNA of the CDR3 is TGTGCCTGGAGTGGGAGGGGTTTGGCCGGGGAGCTGTTTTTT.

At least ten counts were recorded for this clonotype. The J gene is TRBJ2-3, the V gene TRBV5-4; 7 bases are a match to TRBD2. The CDR3 is 13 residues long. V shed 4 bases and J 4 bases; nucleotides not matched to a gene: 3. Germline-derived CDR1 and CDR2 are SGHNT and YYREEE (reference sequence). This CDR3 reads CASSGGGADTQYF. CDR3 DNA: TGTGCCAGCAGCGGCGGGGGTGCAGATACGCAGTATTTT. Full variable domain (remainder filled in from reference TRBV5-4 and TRBJ2-3): ETGVTQSPTHLIKTRGQQVTLRCSSQSGHNTVSWYQQALGQGPQFIFQYYREEENGRGNFPPRFSGLQFPNYSSELNVNALELDDSALYLCASSGGGADTQYFGPGTRLTVL.

Ten or more counts support this clonotype. The chain carries TRBV12-3 or TRBV12-4 and TRBJ2-1, with 7 positions matching TRBD2. The length of the CDR3 is 17 residues. After removal of 6 bases from V and 0 bases from J, the junction contained 11 bases not matched to a gene. CDR3 protein: CASSSSSGRSSYNEQFF. CDR3 bases: TGTGCCAGCAGCTCCTCTAGCGGCCGAAGCTCCTACAATGAGCAGTTCTTC.

This clonotype appeared many times. This sequence joins TRBV7-2 and TRBJ2-3; D uncertain. Trimming took off 1 base at V and 10 bases at J, with 15 bases between the two ends. Germline loops: CDR1 SGHTA, CDR2 FQGNSA. The CDR3 spans 14 residues. The CDR3 DNA reads TGTGCCAGCAGCTTAGTGCACGCTGAGCAAGCGCAGTATTTT. Translated, it gives CASSLVHAEQAQYF.

This clonotype was found many times. The chain couples TRBV6-2 or TRBV6-3 to TRBJ2-1, with a possible D match to TRBD1 (6 bases). V was trimmed by 5 bases and J by 6 bases, leaving 11 bases between them. The CDR3 is made up of 13 amino acids. Germline V CDR1 and CDR2: MNHEY, SVGEGT. The chain's CDR3 is CASSHYRVNEQFF. The CDR3 DNA is TGTGCCAGCAGTCACTACAGGGTCAATGAGCAGTTCTTC.

V gene TRBV3-1 combines with J gene TRBJ1-1, with D tentatively TRBD1 (5 bases). Between the trimmed V and J ends, which lost 1 base and 0 bases, there was a span of 12 bases. Germline V lookup: CDR1 LGHDT, CDR2 YNNKEL (reference sequence). The CDR3 runs 16 residues. DNA of the CDR3: TGTGCCAGCAGCCAAGCGAGGGGCTACATGAACACTGAAGCTTTCTTT. It specifies CASSQARGYMNTEAFF.